The 16 T cell receptor beta chains below all came from one sample that was sequenced in a study of response to subunit inactivated influenza vaccine. TCRdb fed the RT-PCR reads into MiXCR, producing one record per CDR3 protein. The repertoire includes approximately 480,000 distinct CDR3 sequences, about a tenth of them detected once, and approximately 12% sits in the top ten. Sequencing used PBMCs from blood, obtained 35 to 45 days after vaccination. The receptors originated from a man aged 50-60 years who received an inactivated influenza vaccine.

This clonotype showed up many times. J is TRBJ2-3 and V is TRBV28, with D possibly TRBD1 on 5 matching bases. V was pared by 2 bases and J by 4 bases, with 13 bases between. The germline gives CDR1 MDHEN, CDR2 SYDVKM. The length of the CDR3 is 15 residues. The CDR3 region has the DNA TGTGCCAGCAGTTTAACCCAGGGAATCCCAGATACGCAGTATTTT. Amino acids: CASSLTQGIPDTQYF.

The chain is built from TRBV5-6 and TRBJ2-3; TRBD2 matches 8 bases. CDR1 and CDR2 (germline): SGHDT, YYEEEE. This CDR3 is built from 15 residues. The V segment lost 5 bases and the J segment 4 bases; nucleotides outside the gene matches: 9. CDR3 sequence (DNA): TGTGCCAGCAGAACCTACGGGAGGGCCGCAGATACGCAGTATTTT. Translated: CASRTYGRAADTQYF.

The chain has TRBV5-1 and TRBJ1-2; the D is unclear. V lost 0 bases and J lost 4, with 10 bases in between. Germline V CDR1 and CDR2: SGHRS, YFSETQ. This CDR3 region has 14 residues. CDR3 in amino acids: CASSLADPGYGYTF. DNA for the CDR3: TGCGCCAGCAGCTTGGCGGACCCGGGCTATGGCTACACCTTC.

Ten or more counts support this clonotype. This sequence joins TRBV3-1 and TRBJ2-7; the D is unclear. In germline, CDR1 is LGHDT, CDR2 YNNKEL (reference sequence). The V end was cut by 0 bases, the J end by 6 bases, with 9 bases between. This CDR3 is 13 amino acids long. CDR3 sequence: CASSQDLSGEQYF. The CDR3 DNA reads as TGTGCCAGCAGCCAAGATCTTTCGGGCGAGCAGTACTTC.

This clonotype was counted a few times. The chain is built from TRBV4-3 and TRBJ2-3, with 8 bases aligning to TRBD2. J gave up 2 bases and V 2 bases, and 18 bases lay outside the gene matches. Germline V gene data show CDR1 as LGHNA and CDR2 as YSLEER. The CDR3 contains 20 residues. The CDR3 DNA sequence: TGCGCCAGCAGCCAAACTAGGGCCTCAGGGCTAGCGGGTCTCACAGATACGCAGTATTTT. This gives the protein CASSQTRASGLAGLTDTQYF.

This clonotype has ten or more counts. The chain joins TRBV20-1 to TRBJ2-5, with TRBD2 matching 7 bases. CDR3 size: 13 residues. Germline V gives CDR1 DFQATT, CDR2 SNEGSKA (reference sequence). Trimming at V came to 2 bases and at J to 2 bases, leaving 2 bases not matched to a gene. The CDR3 is CSARLAEQETQYF. The CDR3 nucleotides read TGCAGTGCTAGACTAGCGGAACAAGAGACCCAGTACTTC.

This clonotype was found many times. The V and J genes are TRBV12-3 or TRBV12-4 and TRBJ2-3; a possible D gene is TRBD1 (5 bases). Trimming stripped 6 bases from V and 3 bases from J, with 19 bases between. There are 16 residues in the CDR3. The CDR3 nucleotides are TGTGCCAGCAGCTCTGACAGATCAATCGGGACAGATACGCAGTATTTT. Its protein product is CASSSDRSIGTDTQYF.

The chain is built from TRBV9 and TRBJ2-7; 7 bases are a match to TRBD1. Germline CDR1 SGDLS, CDR2 YYNGEE. The CDR3 contains 15 residues. The ends lost 0 bases at V and 0 bases at J; junction bases unmatched: 3. Here the CDR3 reads CASSVEGTASYEQYF. The CDR3 DNA sequence: TGTGCCAGCAGCGTAGAAGGGACAGCCTCCTACGAGCAGTACTTC. Based on the CDR3 plus reference TRBV9 and TRBJ2-7, the full variable domain is DSGVTQTPKHLITATGQRVTLRCSPRSGDLSVYWYQQSLDQGLQFLIQYYNGEERAKGNILERFSAQQFPDLHSELNLSSLELGDSALYFCASSVEGTASYEQYFGPGTRLTVT.

On this clonotype itself: With a much larger clone just one base away, this may be a read error. The V gene is TRBV6-5, the J gene TRBJ2-5; 9 bases match TRBD1. The CDR3 length is 15 residues. The V gene's germline CDR1 is MNHEY and CDR2 SVGAGI. CDR3 nucleotides: TGTGTCAGCAGTTACCAGGACAGGGGCTACGAGACCCAGTACTTC. Its protein is CVSSYQDRGYETQYF.

This clonotype was seen repeatedly, ten times or more. The chain uses TRBV4-3 and TRBJ1-6; no clear D gene. V gave up 0 bases and J gave up 7 bases, with 10 bases separating them. The CDR3 loop spans 15 amino acids. Germline loops: CDR1 LGHNA, CDR2 YSLEER. The chain's CDR3 is CASSQDLRLNSPLHF. CDR3 in DNA: TGCGCCAGCAGCCAAGATCTACGGCTGAATTCACCCCTCCACTTT.

The V gene is TRBV5-1, the J gene TRBJ2-1, with 10 nucleotides matching TRBD2. V gave up 2 bases and J gave up 7 bases; unmatched junction bases: 6. CDR1 is SGHRS, CDR2 YFSETQ, per germline. The CDR3 consists of 15 residues. The CDR3 DNA sequence: TGCGCCAGCAGCTTTGGCAGCGGGGGGGCAAATGAGCAGTTCTTC. It encodes CASSFGSGGANEQFF.

The sample holds a few counts of this clonotype. The chain is built from TRBV6-1 and TRBJ2-1, with 15 bases that match TRBD2. CDR3 size: 15 residues. V shed 4 bases and J 15 bases; nucleotides not matched to a gene: 10. Germline assignment: CDR1 MNHNS and CDR2 SASEGT. The CDR3 sequence is CASSASGTSGGRLFF. The CDR3 DNA sequence: TGTGCCAGCAGTGCCTCCGGGACTAGCGGGGGGAGGCTGTTCTTC.

The chain couples TRBV4-2 to TRBJ2-7, with a possible D match to TRBD2 (6 bases). The V gene's germline CDR1 is LGHNA and CDR2 YNFKEQ. The CDR3 extends over 15 amino acids. Trimming cost V 3 bases and J 3 bases, with 15 bases left between them. The CDR3 reads CASSHNAGRIYEQYF. CDR3 in DNA: TGTGCCAGCAGCCACAACGCGGGACGGATCTACGAGCAGTACTTC.

The chain combines TRBV14 with TRBJ2-2, with TRBD2 as a possible D gene (5 bases). This CDR3 comprises 15 residues. Germline-derived CDR1 and CDR2 are SGHDN and FVKESK. The germline V and J ends were trimmed by 2 bases and 2 bases, with 9 bases remaining between them. CDR3 sequence (DNA): TGTGCCAGCAGCCAATTCGGGGATAACACCGGGGAGCTGTTTTTT. This codes for CASSQFGDNTGELFF.

The chain employs TRBV5-1 and TRBJ2-7; 8 nucleotides agree with TRBD1. The CDR3 totals 16 residues. Germline assignment: CDR1 SGHRS and CDR2 YFSETQ. Trimming cost V 4 bases and J 1 base; bases outside gene matches: 10. This CDR3 is CASSVTTGASSYEQYF. CDR3 DNA sequence: TGCGCCAGCAGCGTCACGACAGGGGCATCTTCCTACGAGCAGTACTTC. Supplemented by reference TRBV5-1 and TRBJ2-7, the full variable domain reads KAGVTQTPRYLIKTRGQQVTLSCSPISGHRSVSWYQQTPGQGLQFLFEYFSETQRNKGNFPGRFSGRQFSNSRSEMNVSTLELGDSALYLCASSVTTGASSYEQYFGPGTRLTVT.

The rearrangement links TRBV11-2 to TRBJ2-1; TRBD1 might be the D (5 bases). This CDR3 has 17 amino acids. The germline V gene encodes CDR1 SGHAT and CDR2 FQNNGV. V was cut by 5 bases and J by 2 bases, with 19 bases left in between. CDR3 amino acids: CASSTKTTVGAYNEQFF. In nucleotides, the CDR3 is TGTGCCAGCAGCACGAAGACGACTGTAGGGGCCTACAATGAGCAGTTCTTC. Supplemented by reference TRBV11-2 and TRBJ2-1, the full variable domain reads EAGVAQSPRYKIIEKRQSVAFWCNPISGHATLYWYQQILGQGPKLLIQFQNNGVVDDSQLPKDRFSAERLKGVDSTLKIQPAKLEDSAVYLCASSTKTTVGAYNEQFFGPGTRLTVL.